This T cell receptor (beta chain) was sequenced in a study of shared clonotypes between healthy human individuals. The wider study: Used for every donor were three CD4 naive, three CD4 memory, two CD8 naive and one CD8 memory plate.

This table comes from immunoSEQ multiplex PCR, and its TCRdb copy is limited to in-frame clones, with some not included. The data contain over a million clones, 97% to 99% of them singletons. Germline V lookup: CDR1 SGHRS, CDR2 YFSETQ. The CDR3 contains 17 residues. V was clipped by 2 bases and J by 3 bases; unmatched bases: 14. This sequence was found in a man younger than 40 in good health. The sample was naive CD4+ T cells sorted from blood. Regarding subset: CD45RA+ positively selected. The chain carries TRBV5-1 and TRBJ2-7, with 7 bases aligning to TRBD2. The CDR3 reads CASSLGEGRFTVYEQYF. CDR3 sequence (DNA): TGCGCCAGCAGCTTAGGGGAGGGAAGATTTACCGTCTACGAGCAGTACTTC.